These 21 T cell receptor beta chains originate from one sample sequenced in a study of T cell changes during pregnancy in multiple sclerosis. Generated by immunoSEQ multiplex PCR, the TCRdb table keeps only in-frame clones and is missing some. The sample holds 65,000 to 80,000 clones, over 75% seen once. The sequencing used peripheral blood, collected in the third trimester of pregnancy. The receptors here all came from a female donor with multiple sclerosis, enrolled in a pregnancy study.

This clone was seen once. CDR3 DNA sequence: TGTGCCAGCCGGGACAGTGAAAACATTCAGTACTTC. This translates into CASRDSENIQYF. The chain has TRBV25-1 and TRBJ2-4; TRBD1 matches at 7 bases. This CDR3 is 12 amino acids long. CDR1 MGHDK and CDR2 SYGVNS come from the germline V gene. The V gene end was trimmed by 8 bases and the J gene end by 5 bases; junction bases not matched to a gene: 3.

The chain recombines TRBV9 with TRBJ2-7, with 7 bases fitting TRBD1. Germline trimming cut 0 bases from V and 0 bases from J; bases unmatched to any gene: 6. Per germline, CDR1 SGDLS and CDR2 YYNGEE. The CDR3 runs to 16 residues. This CDR3 is CASSVGAGGTSYEQYF. The DNA of the CDR3 is TGTGCCAGCAGCGTAGGAGCAGGGGGTACCTCCTACGAGCAGTACTTC. Based on the CDR3 plus reference TRBV9 and TRBJ2-7, the full variable domain is DSGVTQTPKHLITATGQRVTLRCSPRSGDLSVYWYQQSLDQGLQFLIQYYNGEERAKGNILERFSAQQFPDLHSELNLSSLELGDSALYFCASSVGAGGTSYEQYFGPGTRLTVT.

This chain connects TRBV13 to TRBJ2-7; 8 bases are shared with TRBD1. This CDR3 region has 14 residues. Germline trimming cut 5 bases from V and 3 bases from J; bases unmatched to any gene: 6. CDR1 PRHDT and CDR2 FYEKMQ come from the germline V gene (reference sequence). The CDR3, as DNA: TGTGCCAGCAGCCCCCGGGACAGGCTCTACGAGCAGTACTTC. Protein product: CASSPRDRLYEQYF.

The chain joins TRBV7-6 to TRBJ2-2, with 11 bases lining up with TRBD2. This CDR3 has 17 residues. Germline V gene sequence: CDR1 SGHVS, CDR2 FNYEAQ. V trimming: 5 bases; J trimming: 1 base; junction bases outside the gene matches: 6. The CDR3 bases are TGTGCCAGCAGCCAACTAGCGGGGGTCAGGAACACCGGGGAGCTGTTTTTT. As protein: CASSQLAGVRNTGELFF.

V is TRBV29-1 and J is TRBJ1-2; 7 nucleotides match TRBD1. With 4 bases clipped from V and 5 bases from J, the junction kept 13 bases outside the gene matches. Germline values: CDR1 SQVTM, CDR2 ANQGSEA. CDR3 length equals 15 residues. This CDR3 is CSVGTGPEWDYGYTF. The CDR3 nucleotides read TGCAGCGTTGGGACAGGCCCGGAATGGGATTATGGCTACACCTTC.

The chain has TRBV19 and TRBJ1-5, with a weak D call TRBD1 (6 bases). The V and J ends lost 2 bases and 7 bases respectively, with 18 bases between them. Germline V gene sequence: CDR1 LNHDA, CDR2 SQIVND (reference sequence). The CDR3 runs 16 residues. CDR3 protein: CASSITPGGGGQPQHF. The CDR3 bases are TGTGCCAGTAGTATAACTCCCGGCGGGGGCGGACAGCCCCAGCATTTT.

CDR3 nucleotides: TGTGCCAGCAGGGAGGGACAGGGGTCTGGAAACACCATATATTTT. Protein sequence: CASREGQGSGNTIYF. The chain combines TRBV28 with TRBJ1-3, with 10 bases matching TRBD1. Germline V lookup: CDR1 MDHEN, CDR2 SYDVKM. J gave up 1 base and V 6 bases, and 3 bases lay outside the gene matches. The CDR3 loop spans 15 amino acids.

The J gene is TRBJ2-2, the V gene TRBV7-2, with TRBD2 matching 11 bases. Trimming removed 6 bases from V and 6 bases from J; junction bases left unmatched: 6. Germline CDR1 and CDR2: SGHTA and FQGNSA. This CDR3 comprises 15 residues. The CDR3 DNA is TGTGCCAGCAGGACTAGCGGGGCGTTGGCCGGGGAGCTGTTTTTT. Translating gives CASRTSGALAGELFF.

This clone was counted a single time. The chain employs TRBV5-8 and TRBJ1-1; 8 nucleotides align to TRBD1. J gave up 1 base and V 5 bases, and 13 bases lay outside the gene matches. There are 17 residues in the CDR3. The V gene's germline CDR1 is SGHTS and CDR2 YDEGEE. The chain's CDR3 is CASSRGGGQGQNTEAFF. DNA for the CDR3: TGTGCCAGCAGTCGAGGGGGCGGACAGGGCCAGAACACTGAAGCTTTCTTT. The full variable domain, its missing parts supplied by reference TRBV5-8 and TRBJ1-1, is EAGVTQSPTHLIKTRGQQATLRCSPISGHTSVYWYQQALGLGLQFLLWYDEGEERNRGNFPPRFSGRQFPNYSSELNVNALELEDSALYLCASSRGGGQGQNTEAFFGQGTRLTVV.

This rearrangement joins TRBV6-8 to TRBJ1-2; D is possibly TRBD1 (6 bases). CDR1 and CDR2 from the germline V gene are MNHGY and SAAAGT. The germline V and J ends were trimmed by 4 bases and 3 bases, with 9 bases remaining between them. The CDR3 is 13 amino acids. CDR3 sequence: CASSLSGDYGYTF. The CDR3, as DNA: TGTGCCAGCAGTTTATCAGGGGACTATGGCTACACCTTC.

As DNA, the CDR3 is TGTGCCTGGAGTGAGGTAGGCGGGAGCTCGTCCCAGCCCCAGCATTTT. It specifies CAWSEVGGSSSQPQHF. V is TRBV30 and J is TRBJ1-5; D uncertain. The CDR3 is 16 amino acids. The ends were cut back, 1 base at V and 7 bases at J, with 20 bases in the middle. Looked up from germline, CDR1 is GTSNPN and CDR2 is SVGIG (reference sequence). Full variable domain (missing parts from reference TRBV30 and TRBJ1-5): SQTIHQWPATLVQPVGSPLSLECTVEGTSNPNLYWYRQAAGRGLQLLFYSVGIGQISSEVPQNLSASRPQDRQFILSSKKLLLSDSGFYLCAWSEVGGSSSQPQHFGDGTRLSIL.

The rearrangement uses TRBV7-6 and TRBJ2-5, with 9 nucleotides matching TRBD2. This CDR3 has 16 residues. Per the germline V gene, CDR1 is SGHVS and CDR2 is FNYEAQ. V dropped 3 bases and J dropped 5; count of bases not matched to a gene: 10. The CDR3 is CASSLLGAGGGETQYF. The CDR3 DNA is TGTGCCAGCAGCTTGTTAGGAGCGGGAGGTGGTGAGACCCAGTACTTC.

V gene TRBV9 combines with J gene TRBJ2-1; TRBD2 matches at 7 bases. CDR1 and CDR2 from the germline V gene are SGDLS and YYNGEE. The V gene end was trimmed by 2 bases and the J gene end by 1 base; junction bases not matched to a gene: 12. The CDR3 sequence is 18 residues long. This CDR3 reads CASSVASGKVGSYNEQFF. The CDR3 region has the DNA TGTGCCAGCAGCGTGGCAAGCGGGAAAGTGGGTTCCTACAATGAGCAGTTCTTC.

This clone was picked up a small number of times. CDR3 sequence (DNA): TGTGCCAGCAGCTTGAAGGGAGCGGGGGAGGGCTACACCTTC. Its protein is CASSLKGAGEGYTF. The V and J genes are TRBV5-6 and TRBJ1-2; possible D gene TRBD1, 5 bases. Germline V gives CDR1 SGHDT, CDR2 YYEEEE. Trimming cost V 1 base and J 8 bases, with 15 bases left between them. The CDR3 is 14 residues long.

The chain carries TRBV7-6 and TRBJ2-5, with TRBD1 matching 9 bases. The CDR3 sequence is 16 residues long. V lost 4 bases to trimming and J lost 4 bases; unmatched junction nucleotides: 10. Germline V CDR1 and CDR2: SGHVS, FNYEAQ. The CDR3 nucleotides are TGTGCCAGCAGCTCCTCGACAGGGGGGTTTGGAGAGACCCAGTACTTC. Amino acid sequence: CASSSSTGGFGETQYF.

The genes are TRBV5-5 and TRBJ2-7, with D possibly matching TRBD2 (6 bases). CDR1 and CDR2 (germline): SGHKS, YYEKEE (reference sequence). The CDR3 covers 12 residues. V was shortened by 2 bases and J by 5 bases, with 8 bases between the two germline ends. The CDR3 DNA reads as TGTGCCAGCAGCTTTCGGGGGAACGAGCAGTACTTC. This codes for CASSFRGNEQYF.

This chain joins TRBV19 and TRBJ2-1, with D possibly matching TRBD1 (6 bases). Germline CDR1 and CDR2: LNHDA and SQIVND (reference sequence). This CDR3 comprises 15 residues. Between the trimmed V and J ends, which lost 6 bases and 8 bases, there was a span of 20 bases. The CDR3 spells CASSPQGTRGDEQFF. For the CDR3, the DNA is TGTGCCAGTAGCCCGCAGGGGACGAGAGGAGATGAGCAGTTCTTC.

The rearrangement uses TRBV6-1 and TRBJ1-1; D unresolved. Trimming took 5 bases from V and 4 from J, leaving 17 bases between them. The CDR3 contains 15 residues. Germline V gene data show CDR1 as MNHNS and CDR2 as SASEGT. CDR3 nucleotide sequence: TGTGCCAGCAGTTTTGAAGGACTGGGGTCCACTGAAGCTTTCTTT. It codes for CASSFEGLGSTEAFF.

J is TRBJ2-1 and V is TRBV6-7; possible D gene TRBD1, 6 bases. TRBV6-7 is known as an ORF, though its function is uncertain. V dropped 2 bases and J dropped 9 bases, with 23 bases sitting between them. The CDR3 has 17 amino acids. The DNA for the CDR3 is TGTGCCAGCAGTTACCCTCCGGGACAAACGCAGGCTGGTGAGCAGTTCTTC. As protein: CASSYPPGQTQAGEQFF.

J is TRBJ2-7 and V is TRBV19; 8 bases are a match to TRBD2. The CDR3 sequence is 19 residues long. V lost 0 bases to trimming and J lost 0 bases; unmatched junction nucleotides: 13. Germline CDR1 reads LNHDA; CDR2 reads SQIVND (reference sequence). The CDR3 region has the DNA TGTGCCAGTAGTATAGATTCGCGGGAGGTCGCACTTGCCTCCTACGAGCAGTACTTC. Amino acids: CASSIDSREVALASYEQYF.

The J gene is TRBJ2-1, the V gene TRBV7-6; 9 bases line up with TRBD1. The length of the CDR3 is 16 residues. The J segment lost 1 base and the V segment lost 7 bases, leaving 8 bases of the junction unmatched. Per germline, CDR1 SGHVS and CDR2 FNYEAQ. The CDR3 loop reads CASTILTGGSYNEQFF. CDR3 nucleotides: TGTGCCAGCACCATTTTGACAGGGGGATCCTACAATGAGCAGTTCTTC.